These 20 T cell receptor beta chains were all obtained from the same sample, sequenced in a study of T-cell memory formation after mild COVID-19. MiXCR, run by TCRdb on the 5' RACE reads, gives a single entry per CDR3 protein. The sample holds just over 200,000 distinct CDR3 sequences, 7.5% to 10% seen once. The sample comprised PBMCs or a T cell subset sorted from them (not recorded which). Source of these receptors: a man younger than 35 who had mild COVID-19 (a few samples of this study predate the infection). Cell type and time point are not known.

In this sample, this clonotype turned up many times. The gene calls are TRBV20-1 and TRBJ2-3; D is uncertain. The CDR3 length is 12 residues. Trimming stripped 7 bases from V and 6 bases from J, with 14 bases between. CDR1 is DFQATT, CDR2 SNEGSKA, per germline (reference sequence). The CDR3 spells CSGHDAGDTQYF. The CDR3 DNA sequence: TGCAGTGGGCATGATGCAGGCGATACGCAGTATTTT.

V and J are TRBV7-2 and TRBJ2-1; D call uncertain. CDR3 size: 15 residues. CDR1 SGHTA and CDR2 FQGNSA come from the germline V gene. V lost 5 bases and J lost 5, with 16 bases in between. CDR3 sequence (DNA): TGTGCCAGCAGCCCGCTAAGTGGCAGCAACAATGAGCAGTTCTTC. Protein sequence: CASSPLSGSNNEQFF.

The rearrangement uses TRBV7-9 and TRBJ2-5; no clear D. V shed 1 base and J shed 4 bases, with 10 bases lying between them. The germline CDR1 and CDR2 sequences are SEHNR and FQNEAQ (reference sequence). The CDR3 has 14 residues. In nucleotides, the CDR3 is TGTGCCAGCAGCTTAGTCTCGAGCCGAGAGACCCAGTACTTC. This sequence encodes CASSLVSSRETQYF.

The chain couples TRBV11-2 to TRBJ2-3; D is ambiguous. Germline V gene lookup returns CDR1 SGHAT and CDR2 FQNNGV. With 5 bases removed from V and 0 bases from J, the gap between germline ends came to 15 bases. The CDR3 length is 16 residues. The DNA of the CDR3 is TGTGCCAGCAGCCCCCCATACAGCTACAGCACAGATACGCAGTATTTT. Its protein is CASSPPYSYSTDTQYF.

This chain uses TRBV30 with TRBJ2-1; 15 positions agree with TRBD2. V shed 0 bases, J shed 7 bases, and the junction held 10 bases outside the gene matches. From germline, CDR1 is GTSNPN and CDR2 SVGIG (reference sequence). The CDR3 has 18 amino acids. The CDR3 sequence: CAWSVQRTSGGARNEQFF. CDR3 nucleotides: TGTGCCTGGAGTGTACAACGGACTAGCGGGGGGGCTCGGAATGAGCAGTTCTTC. Complete variable domain (other parts from reference TRBV30 and TRBJ2-1): SQTIHQWPATLVQPVGSPLSLECTVEGTSNPNLYWYRQAAGRGLQLLFYSVGIGQISSEVPQNLSASRPQDRQFILSSKKLLLSDSGFYLCAWSVQRTSGGARNEQFFGPGTRLTVL.

This clonotype appeared a few times. The chain links TRBV10-3 to TRBJ2-4; the D gene is possibly TRBD1 (5 bases). In germline, CDR1 is ENHRY, CDR2 SYGVKD. V lost 11 bases and J lost 6, with 17 bases in between. CDR3 length: 13 residues. CDR3 bases: TGTGCCCTTCTTCGTCCAAGGGGAAACATTCAGTACTTC. It encodes CALLRPRGNIQYF.

This clonotype was seen a handful of times. The chain is built from TRBV7-9 and TRBJ1-6; no firm D call. The CDR3 has 12 amino acids. V lost 4 bases, J lost 10 bases, and 8 bases lay in between. CDR1 SEHNR and CDR2 FQNEAQ come from the germline V gene (reference sequence). The CDR3 DNA sequence: TGTGCCAGCAGCTCCTTCGGGTCACCCCTCCACTTT. It specifies CASSSFGSPLHF.

This clonotype was seen a handful of times. This chain uses TRBV10-2 with TRBJ2-5; 9 bases agree with TRBD2. CDR1 is WSHSY and CDR2 is SAAADI in the germline V gene. J was trimmed by 4 bases and V by 6 bases; bases with no gene match: 3. The CDR3 has 13 residues. This CDR3 reads CASRGGGAETQYF. The DNA for the CDR3 is TGCGCCAGCAGGGGCGGGGGGGCAGAGACCCAGTACTTC.

The chain employs TRBV20-1 and TRBJ2-2; D may be TRBD2 (5 bases). V lost 4 bases and J lost 0, with 12 bases in between. Germline V gene lookup returns CDR1 DFQATT and CDR2 SNEGSKA (reference sequence). The CDR3 is made up of 15 amino acids. The CDR3 is CSANRGPTNTGELFF. The CDR3 region has the DNA TGCAGTGCTAATCGAGGGCCGACGAACACCGGGGAGCTGTTTTTT.

The sample holds a few counts of this clonotype. V gene TRBV20-1 combines with J gene TRBJ2-5; D not certain. Trimming removed 5 bases at V and 2 bases at J, with 9 bases between. Germline V lookup: CDR1 DFQATT, CDR2 SNEGSKA (reference sequence). The length of the CDR3 is 12 residues. CDR3 bases: TGCAGTGCTTGGTACGGACAAGAGACCCAGTACTTC. Translation gives CSAWYGQETQYF.

V usage is TRBV10-3 and J usage is TRBJ2-1, with 7 bases that match TRBD2. The germline CDR1 and CDR2 sequences are ENHRY and SYGVKD. The ends lost 3 bases at V and 0 bases at J; junction bases unmatched: 17. CDR3 length: 20 residues. CDR3 in DNA: TGTGCCATCAGTGAAAGGCCCGGAGCGACTAGCCCTAGCTCCTACAATGAGCAGTTCTTC. It codes for CAISERPGATSPSSYNEQFF.

This clonotype was observed a handful of times. The rearrangement joins TRBV19 to TRBJ1-4; 7 nucleotides agree with TRBD1. The V gene's germline CDR1 is LNHDA and CDR2 SQIVND (reference sequence). Germline trimming cut 5 bases from V and 2 bases from J; bases unmatched to any gene: 5. The CDR3 loop spans 15 amino acids. The CDR3 nucleotides read TGTGCCAGTAGTCCCCAACAGGGGACTAATGAAAAACTGTTTTTT. This translates into CASSPQQGTNEKLFF.

The rearrangement links TRBV30 to TRBJ1-5; D is undetermined. The CDR3 is 14 residues long. V was trimmed by 0 bases and J by 4 bases, leaving 10 bases between them. Germline-derived CDR1 and CDR2 are GTSNPN and SVGIG (reference sequence). This CDR3 reads CAWSVNSGNQPQHF. CDR3 bases: TGTGCCTGGAGTGTCAACTCTGGGAATCAGCCCCAGCATTTT.

This clonotype was seen a handful of times. This chain joins TRBV5-1 and TRBJ2-7; tentatively, D is TRBD2 (7 bases). There are 15 residues in the CDR3. CDR1 SGHRS and CDR2 YFSETQ come from the germline V gene. V lost 2 bases to trimming and J lost 3 bases, with 15 bases between them. The CDR3 nucleotides are TGCGCCAGCAGCTTTGGGGGGGCCCTGGGCTACGAGCAGTACTTC. Its protein product is CASSFGGALGYEQYF.

This clonotype was picked up many times. The V gene is TRBV18, the J gene TRBJ1-1; no clear D. The CDR3 runs to 13 residues. V lost 4 bases, J lost 6 bases, and 12 bases lay in between. Looked up from germline, CDR1 is KGHSH and CDR2 is LQKENI. The CDR3 region has the DNA TGTGCCAGCTCACAAAGCGAGGCAGCTGAAGCTTTCTTT. As protein: CASSQSEAAEAFF.

This chain connects TRBV7-9 to TRBJ2-7; D may match TRBD1 or TRBD2 (5 bases each). This CDR3 has 12 residues. V was cut by 3 bases and J by 6 bases, with 9 bases left in between. Germline-derived CDR1 and CDR2 are SEHNR and FQNEAQ (reference sequence). The CDR3 region is CASSFEGREQYF. The CDR3 region has the DNA TGTGCCAGCAGCTTTGAGGGGCGCGAGCAGTACTTC. Looking up the rest from reference TRBV7-9 and TRBJ2-7 gives the full variable domain: DTGVSQNPRHKITKRGQNVTFRCDPISEHNRLYWYRQTLGQGPEFLTYFQNEAQLEKSRLLSDRFSAERPKGSFSTLEIQRTEQGDSAMYLCASSFEGREQYFGPGTRLTVT.

In its sample, this clonotype was seen a few times. The rearrangement uses TRBV6-6 and TRBJ2-1; TRBD2 agrees at 16 bases. The CDR3 has 20 residues. Germline V lookup: CDR1 MNHNY, CDR2 SVGAGI (reference sequence). V was pared by 7 bases and J by 0 bases, with 12 bases of the junction left unmatched. In nucleotides, the CDR3 is TGTGCCAGCACCCGAACCGGGACTAGCGGGGGGGAGAGCTCCTACAATGAGCAGTTCTTC. Its translation is CASTRTGTSGGESSYNEQFF.

The chain carries TRBV6-2 or TRBV6-3 and TRBJ2-5; tentatively, D is TRBD1 (5 bases). This CDR3 has 14 residues. Deletions cut 6 bases from V and 5 bases from J, with 16 bases between. Germline CDR1 MNHEY, CDR2 SVGEGT. For the CDR3, the DNA is TGTGCCAGCAGACAGGTATCAAGTCGGGAGACCCAGTACTTC. Protein sequence: CASRQVSSRETQYF.

The chain joins TRBV4-3 to TRBJ2-3; tentative D call: TRBD2 (6 bases). V was pared by 4 bases and J by 2 bases, with 19 bases between. CDR1 LGHNA and CDR2 YSLEER come from the germline V gene. This CDR3 comprises 17 residues. CDR3 in DNA: TGCGCCAGCAGCCTCCGGCATAGGCGGGGACTCACAGATACGCAGTATTTT. It is translated as CASSLRHRRGLTDTQYF.

This clonotype showed up many times. The chain combines TRBV7-9 with TRBJ2-4; unclear D gene. The V end lost 4 bases, the J end lost 4 bases, and 8 bases lay between the germline ends. CDR3 length: 13 amino acids. Per the germline V gene, CDR1 is SEHNR and CDR2 is FQNEAQ (reference sequence). CDR3 sequence (DNA): TGTGCCAGCAGCTCAAGGGCGAAAAACATTCAGTACTTC. This encodes CASSSRAKNIQYF.